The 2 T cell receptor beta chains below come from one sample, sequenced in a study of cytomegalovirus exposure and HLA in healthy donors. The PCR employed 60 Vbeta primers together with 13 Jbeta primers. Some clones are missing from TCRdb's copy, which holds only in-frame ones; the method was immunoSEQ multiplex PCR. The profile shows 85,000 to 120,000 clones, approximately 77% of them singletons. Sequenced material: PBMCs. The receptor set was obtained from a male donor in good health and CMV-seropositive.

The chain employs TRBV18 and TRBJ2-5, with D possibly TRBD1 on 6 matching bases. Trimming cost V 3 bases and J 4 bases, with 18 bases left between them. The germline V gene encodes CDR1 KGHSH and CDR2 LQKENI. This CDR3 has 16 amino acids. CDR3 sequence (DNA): TGTGCCAGCTCACCCCCGGGACACCCCAGGGGAGAGACCCAGTACTTC. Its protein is CASSPPGHPRGETQYF.

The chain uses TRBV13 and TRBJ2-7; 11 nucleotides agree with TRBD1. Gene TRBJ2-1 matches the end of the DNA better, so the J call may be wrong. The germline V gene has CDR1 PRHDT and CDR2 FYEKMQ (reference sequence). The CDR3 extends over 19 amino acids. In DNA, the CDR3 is TGTGCCAGCAGCTGGGGGACAGGGGGATCAGCGGGAGTAAGGAATGAGCAGTTCTTC. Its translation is CASSWGTGGSAGVRNEQFF.